This T cell receptor (beta chain) originates from a study of OX40 agonist ivuxolimab in advanced cancers. Study as a whole: Having had anti-PD-1, anti-PD-L1 or anti-CTLA-4 therapy before was allowed, and around 44% had some.

Sequencing was performed with immunoSEQ multiplex PCR; in TCRdb, only in-frame clones are kept and a portion is missing. The top ten clones hold 1.9% of a sample with 70,000 to 95,000 clones, approximately 86% of them seen once. The CDR3 is made up of 17 amino acids. The ends were cut back, 6 bases at V and 0 bases at J, with 15 bases in the middle. Germline CDR1 MNHEY, CDR2 SMNVEV (reference sequence). The rearrangement joins TRBV27 to TRBJ1-6; D is perhaps TRBD1 (6 bases). The receptor was isolated from an adult with an advanced solid tumor such as melanoma, head and neck, liver or kidney cancer. Sequenced here: CD4+ or CD8+ T cells sorted from blood, sampled in a trial of the OX40 agonist ivuxolimab. In DNA, the CDR3 is TGTGCCAGCAGACCGCCGAGGGGGAGCTCCTATAATTCACCCCTCCACTTT. It codes for CASRPPRGSSYNSPLHF.